This TCR beta chain was captured in a study of blood T cell repertoires in COVID-19. The overall study: The samples span acute and convalescent COVID-19 from the United States, Italy and Spain. Nucleic acid was either cDNA or gDNA, and it came from T cells, B-cell-depleted T cells, or PBMCs.

The V and J ends lost 7 bases and 7 bases respectively, with 11 bases between them. In germline, CDR1 is SGHVS, CDR2 FQNEAQ. The CDR3 length is 12 residues. Authors' processing steps: Estimation of nucleated cell counts relied on the amplification of reference gene primers. Measured with immunoSEQ multiplex PCR; TCRdb has only the in-frame clones, and not every one. The V and J calls and clone size were taken over from that table, and D and trimming were inferred from the DNA. Here the sample spans 99,000 or so clones, about four fifths being singletons. This clonotype was sampled from a man in his sixties with acute or convalescent COVID-19. The sequencing sample was made of peripheral blood. The chain uses TRBV7-8 and TRBJ1-3; D is unclear. CDR3 in DNA: TGTGCCAGCACCTCTGGCGGGAACACCATATATTTT. The encoded protein is CASTSGGNTIYF.